The 22 T cell receptor beta chains reported below all come from one sample, sequenced in a study of cytomegalovirus exposure and HLA in healthy donors. The PCR contained 60 Vbeta and 13 Jbeta primers. Profiling relied on immunoSEQ multiplex PCR, and the TCRdb table lists in-frame clones only, not all of them. Of some 130,000 clones in the sample, about four fifths were seen once. Sequencing was carried out using PBMCs. These receptors were taken from a young man in good health.

This clone has more than one count but fewer than ten. The chain is built from TRBV6-5 and TRBJ1-4, with D tentatively TRBD1 (5 bases). The ends were cut back, 7 bases at V and 7 bases at J, with 13 bases in the middle. CDR1 is MNHEY, CDR2 SVGAGI, per germline. The CDR3 length is 13 residues. CDR3 loop: CASKNGGVEKLFF. CDR3 DNA: TGTGCCAGCAAAAACGGAGGGGTTGAAAAACTGTTTTTT.

This chain uses TRBV28 with TRBJ1-2; unclear D gene. CDR1 and CDR2 from the germline V gene are MDHEN and SYDVKM. The CDR3 covers 12 residues. V shed 2 bases and J shed 4 bases, with 5 bases lying between them. The CDR3 sequence is CASSLTFYGYTF. CDR3 nucleotide sequence: TGTGCCAGCAGTTTAACTTTCTATGGCTACACCTTC.

The genes are TRBV7-2 and TRBJ1-1; 9 bases are a match to TRBD1. The CDR3 loop spans 14 amino acids. Germline V gives CDR1 SGHTA, CDR2 FQGNSA. J was trimmed by 1 base and V by 5 bases; bases with no gene match: 2. Here the CDR3 reads CASSQTGGNTEAFF. The CDR3 DNA is TGTGCCAGCAGCCAGACAGGGGGGAACACTGAAGCTTTCTTT. Drawing the rest from reference TRBV7-2 and TRBJ1-1, the complete variable domain is GAGVSQSPSNKVTEKGKDVELRCDPISGHTALYWYRQSLGQGLEFLIYFQGNSAPDKSGLPSDRFSAERTGGSVSTLTIQRTQQEDSAVYLCASSQTGGNTEAFFGQGTRLTVV.

The chain combines TRBV6-1 with TRBJ2-2; TRBD1 aligns across 7 bases. CDR1 is MNHNS and CDR2 is SASEGT in the germline V gene. The V gene end was trimmed by 0 bases and the J gene end by 7 bases; junction bases not matched to a gene: 14. CDR3 length equals 18 residues. This CDR3 reads CASSEAQFSTGADGELFF. CDR3 coding DNA: TGTGCCAGCAGTGAAGCCCAATTCTCTACAGGGGCCGACGGGGAGCTGTTTTTT.

The CDR3 DNA reads TGTGCCAGTAGTCCCCTTCTGGCGGGAAGCTACGAGCAGTACTTC. Its protein is CASSPLLAGSYEQYF. The chain uses TRBV19 and TRBJ2-7; possibly TRBD2 for D (6 bases). V lost 5 bases and J lost 3, with 17 bases in between. This CDR3 is built from 15 residues. Germline CDR1 is LNHDA and CDR2 is SQIVND (reference sequence).

The chain employs TRBV6-8 and TRBJ2-1; 11 bases are shared with TRBD2. Looked up from germline, CDR1 is MNHGY and CDR2 is SAAAGT. The CDR3 has 19 residues. The V gene end was trimmed by 0 bases and the J gene end by 0 bases; junction bases not matched to a gene: 7. CDR3 in amino acids: CASSYSQLAGAFSYNEQFF. The CDR3 DNA sequence: TGTGCCAGCAGTTACTCCCAACTAGCGGGAGCGTTCTCCTACAATGAGCAGTTCTTC.

The sample holds one count of this clone. V gene TRBV5-1 combines with J gene TRBJ2-7; 9 nucleotides line up with TRBD2. J gave up 3 bases and V 3 bases, and 10 bases lay outside the gene matches. Germline V lookup: CDR1 SGHRS, CDR2 YFSETQ. This CDR3 is built from 16 residues. In DNA form, the CDR3 reads TGCGCCAGCAGCTCGAGCCCTAGCGGGACAGTCTACGAGCAGTACTTC. It translates to CASSSSPSGTVYEQYF.

The chain recombines TRBV5-1 with TRBJ2-5, with TRBD1 matching over 8 bases. With 2 bases clipped from V and 5 bases from J, the junction kept 11 bases outside the gene matches. CDR1 is SGHRS, CDR2 YFSETQ, per germline. The CDR3 is made up of 16 amino acids. CDR3 in amino acids: CASSFFGQGKGETQYF. The CDR3 coding sequence is TGCGCCAGCAGCTTCTTCGGACAGGGAAAAGGGGAGACCCAGTACTTC.

DNA of the CDR3: TGTGCCAGCAGCCTGCAGGGGGATGGCACTGAAGCTTTCTTT. Amino acids: CASSLQGDGTEAFF. The rearrangement uses TRBV7-2 and TRBJ1-1; 7 nucleotides match TRBD1. Germline V gene lookup returns CDR1 SGHTA and CDR2 FQGNSA. The CDR3 runs 14 residues. J gave up 4 bases and V 5 bases, and 7 bases lay outside the gene matches.

The rearrangement joins TRBV6-5 to TRBJ2-6; 7 bases agree with TRBD1. The junction had 3 bases not matched to a gene; V was cut back by 2 bases and J by 2 bases. The CDR3 has 16 amino acids. Per germline, CDR1 MNHEY and CDR2 SVGAGI. The CDR3 is CASSYADRAGANVLTF. The CDR3 DNA is TGTGCCAGCAGTTACGCCGACAGGGCTGGGGCCAACGTCCTGACTTTC.

This clone has only one observation. The chain uses TRBV7-3 and TRBJ2-1, with TRBD2 identical over 8 bases. J was trimmed by 8 bases and V by 5 bases; bases with no gene match: 11. The germline V gene has CDR1 SGHTA and CDR2 FQGTGA. The CDR3 runs 15 residues. CDR3 sequence reads: CASSPVPGRADEQFF. CDR3 DNA: TGTGCCAGCAGCCCCGTTCCCGGGAGGGCCGATGAGCAGTTCTTC.

The V gene is TRBV28, the J gene TRBJ1-2; 7 bases fit TRBD1. This CDR3 comprises 14 residues. Germline V lookup: CDR1 MDHEN, CDR2 SYDVKM. With 4 bases clipped from V and 5 bases from J, the junction kept 7 bases outside the gene matches. CDR3: CASSSTQGRYGYTF. The CDR3 DNA is TGTGCCAGCAGTTCGACACAGGGGAGATATGGCTACACCTTC.

The chain has TRBV5-8 and TRBJ2-5, with TRBD2 matching over 11 bases. The CDR3 sequence is 15 residues long. The ends lost 2 bases at V and 1 base at J; junction bases unmatched: 1. Germline V gene sequence: CDR1 SGHTS, CDR2 YDEGEE. The chain's CDR3 is CASSFGLAGQETQYF. CDR3 DNA sequence: TGTGCCAGCAGCTTCGGACTAGCGGGCCAAGAGACCCAGTACTTC.

The chain carries TRBV14 and TRBJ2-1; D is possibly TRBD1 (6 bases). The germline gives CDR1 SGHDN, CDR2 FVKESK. The CDR3 length is 15 residues. The V gene lost 4 bases and the J gene lost 10 bases, with 20 bases spanning the gap. The CDR3 bases are TGTGCCAGCAGCCTTTCAACTACAGGGTGGGGCGAGCAGTTCTTC. This translates into CASSLSTTGWGEQFF.

Points on this clone: One end of the junction fails to match germline, which may point to a read error. The chain joins TRBV7-9 to TRBJ1-3; no definite D call. Germline V gives CDR1 SEHNR, CDR2 FQNEAQ (reference sequence). This CDR3 region has 14 residues. In nucleotides, the CDR3 is TGTTCCAGCAGTTTGACCGGGGCTGGAAACACCATATATTTT. Residues: CSSSLTGAGNTIYF.

The chain combines TRBV6-1 with TRBJ1-4, with a tentative D call TRBD1 (6 bases). Germline CDR1 and CDR2: MNHNS and SASEGT. The CDR3 is made up of 15 amino acids. V lost 5 bases and J lost 7, with 17 bases in between. CDR3 DNA: TGTGCCAGCAGTCCATCCCAGGGGCTGGGTGAAAAACTGTTTTTT. Translated: CASSPSQGLGEKLFF.

The genes are TRBV7-2 and TRBJ2-5; a possible D gene is TRBD2 (6 bases). Germline CDR1 SGHTA, CDR2 FQGNSA. V shed 1 base and J shed 8 bases, with 26 bases lying between them. CDR3 size: 18 residues. The CDR3 nucleotides are TGTGCCAGCAGCTTAGGGGGAGTGGGGGGTCGGGTATCGGGAACCCAGTACTTC. Translating it yields CASSLGGVGGRVSGTQYF.

The chain carries TRBV28 and TRBJ1-1, with D maybe TRBD1 (6 bases). The V gene lost 2 bases and the J gene lost 4 bases, with 11 bases spanning the gap. The germline gives CDR1 MDHEN, CDR2 SYDVKM. CDR3 length: 14 residues. The CDR3 reads CASSLIGGATEAFF. CDR3 DNA: TGTGCCAGCAGTTTAATAGGGGGGGCCACTGAAGCTTTCTTT. Supplemented by reference TRBV28 and TRBJ1-1, the full variable domain reads DVKVTQSSRYLVKRTGEKVFLECVQDMDHENMFWYRQDPGLGLRLIYFSYDVKMKEKGDIPEGYSVSREKKERFSLILESASTNQTSMYLCASSLIGGATEAFFGQGTRLTVV.

The chain is built from TRBV11-3 and TRBJ1-4, with unresolved D. The germline V gene encodes CDR1 SGHNT and CDR2 YENEEA. The germline V and J ends were trimmed by 3 bases and 4 bases, with 12 bases remaining between them. The CDR3 loop spans 15 amino acids. CDR3 amino acids: CASSFNRAGNEKLFF. The CDR3 DNA is TGTGCCAGCAGCTTTAACCGGGCGGGTAATGAAAAACTGTTTTTT.

This sequence joins TRBV5-5 and TRBJ2-7; D might be TRBD2 (5 bases). CDR3 length: 15 residues. Trimming took 5 bases from V and 1 from J, leaving 16 bases between them. Germline V gene sequence: CDR1 SGHKS, CDR2 YYEKEE (reference sequence). The CDR3 spells CASSTRVLGSYEQYF. The CDR3 DNA reads TGTGCCAGCAGTACGAGGGTACTAGGGTCCTACGAGCAGTACTTC.

The CDR3 loop reads CASSLPGLSYEQYF. The CDR3 DNA reads TGTGCCAGCAGCTTGCCGGGACTTTCCTACGAGCAGTACTTC. This chain links TRBV7-9 with TRBJ2-7, with D tentatively TRBD2 (6 bases). Per germline, CDR1 SEHNR and CDR2 FQNEAQ (reference sequence). V lost 3 bases to trimming and J lost 1 base, with 10 bases between them. This CDR3 comprises 14 residues. The full variable domain, rest sourced from reference TRBV7-9 and TRBJ2-7, is DTGVSQNPRHKITKRGQNVTFRCDPISEHNRLYWYRQTLGQGPEFLTYFQNEAQLEKSRLLSDRFSAERPKGSFSTLEIQRTEQGDSAMYLCASSLPGLSYEQYFGPGTRLTVT.

V is TRBV7-3 and J is TRBJ1-2; D not certain. This CDR3 is built from 13 residues. Germline V CDR1 and CDR2: SGHTA, FQGTGA. V was pared by 3 bases and J by 3 bases, with 8 bases between. CDR3 nucleotides: TGTGCCAGCAGCTTCGAACCGGACTATGGCTACACCTTC. Translation gives CASSFEPDYGYTF.